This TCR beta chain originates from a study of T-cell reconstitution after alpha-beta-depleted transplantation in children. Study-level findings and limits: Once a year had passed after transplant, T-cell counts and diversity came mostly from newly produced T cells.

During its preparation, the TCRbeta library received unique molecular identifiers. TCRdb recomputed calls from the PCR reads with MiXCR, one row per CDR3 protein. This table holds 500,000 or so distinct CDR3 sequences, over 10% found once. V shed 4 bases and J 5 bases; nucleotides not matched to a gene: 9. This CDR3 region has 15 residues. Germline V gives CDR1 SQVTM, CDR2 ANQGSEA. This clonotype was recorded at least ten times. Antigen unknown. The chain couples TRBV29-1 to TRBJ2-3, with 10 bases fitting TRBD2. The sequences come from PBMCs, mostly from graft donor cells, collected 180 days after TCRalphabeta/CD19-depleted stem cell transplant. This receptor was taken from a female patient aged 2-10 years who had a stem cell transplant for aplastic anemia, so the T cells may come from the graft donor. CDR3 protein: CSVVPSGSGGDTQYF. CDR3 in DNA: TGCAGCGTTGTTCCTAGCGGGAGTGGGGGAGATACGCAGTATTTT.